This TCR beta chain was recovered during a study of blood T cell repertoires in COVID-19. V gave up 3 bases and J gave up 0 bases, with 14 bases separating them. This CDR3 has 15 amino acids. CDR1 and CDR2 (germline): SQVTM, ANQGSEA. In the authors' workflow: For nucleated cells, counts were estimated from reference gene primer amplification. Measured with immunoSEQ multiplex PCR; TCRdb has only the in-frame clones, and not every one. Clone size and V and J calls were adopted from that table, with D and trimming inferred from the DNA. The repertoire holds approximately 380,000 clones, 90% to 95% seen once, with 0.7% to 0.95% in the top ten. People in the exposed group encountered a COVID-19 case within 2 weeks before entering the study.

The sequence was collected from a woman in her 40s who had been exposed to COVID-19. Sequences were obtained from PBMCs or T cells enriched from blood (not recorded which). The chain has TRBV29-1 and TRBJ1-1; perhaps TRBD1 as D (5 bases). CDR3 bases: TGCAGCGTTGATGCCGGGCAGGGCATGAACACTGAAGCTTTCTTT. It encodes CSVDAGQGMNTEAFF.